The 23 T cell receptor beta chains listed next were all sequenced from one sample in a study of blood T cells in healthy people across ages. A second PCR of roughly 7 to 11 cycles used a sample-barcoded 5' primer and a J-beta primer mix. In TCRdb, the 5' RACE reads were re-called with MiXCR into one record per CDR3 protein. The data show 600,000 to 1,000,000 distinct CDR3 sequences, nearly 60% seen once. Sequencing input: blood. These receptor sequences come from a man under 40 in good health.

In this sample, this clonotype turned up many times. This chain links TRBV20-1 with TRBJ2-5, with D tentatively TRBD1 or TRBD2 (5 bases each). Looked up from germline, CDR1 is DFQATT and CDR2 is SNEGSKA (reference sequence). V was pared by 7 bases and J by 4 bases, with 16 bases between. This CDR3 is built from 13 residues. CDR3 sequence reads: CSVREGARETQYF. The CDR3 DNA sequence: TGCAGTGTCCGGGAAGGGGCCCGAGAGACCCAGTACTTC.

The chain uses TRBV7-2 and TRBJ1-2; D gene uncertain. There are 13 residues in the CDR3. With 1 base removed from V and 4 bases from J, the gap between germline ends came to 7 bases. The germline CDR1 and CDR2 sequences are SGHTA and FQGNSA. The CDR3: CASSLERAYGYTF. DNA of the CDR3: TGTGCCAGCAGCTTAGAGCGGGCCTATGGCTACACCTTC. Combining the CDR3 with reference TRBV7-2 and TRBJ1-2 gives the whole variable domain GAGVSQSPSNKVTEKGKDVELRCDPISGHTALYWYRQSLGQGLEFLIYFQGNSAPDKSGLPSDRFSAERTGGSVSTLTIQRTQQEDSAVYLCASSLERAYGYTFGSGTRLTVV.

The chain recombines TRBV10-3 with TRBJ2-5, with 9 bases identical to TRBD1. The ends lost 5 bases at V and 4 bases at J; junction bases unmatched: 2. The germline V gene has CDR1 ENHRY and CDR2 SYGVKD. The CDR3 is made up of 13 amino acids. DNA for the CDR3: TGTGCCATCAGTTCGGACAGGGGAGAGACCCAGTACTTC. This sequence encodes CAISSDRGETQYF.

V usage is TRBV6-6 and J usage is TRBJ2-6, with D perhaps given as TRBD1 or TRBD2 (5 bases each). V shed 11 bases and J shed 2 bases, with 16 bases lying between them. CDR3 length equals 15 residues. The germline CDR1 and CDR2 sequences are MNHNY and SVGAGI (reference sequence). CDR3 bases: TGTGCCTCAAGGGACGGTGGGACTGGGGCCAACGTCCTGACTTTC. Its translation: CASRDGGTGANVLTF.

This rearrangement joins TRBV11-2 to TRBJ2-3; tentatively, D is TRBD2 (6 bases). Germline-derived CDR1 and CDR2 are SGHAT and FQNNGV. This CDR3 region has 15 residues. Trimming stripped 2 bases from V and 7 bases from J, with 16 bases between. The CDR3 region is CASSLTSQPGYTQYF. CDR3 coding DNA: TGTGCCAGCAGCTTAACTAGCCAGCCGGGGTATACGCAGTATTTT.

The chain combines TRBV20-1 with TRBJ2-7; D is ambiguous. This CDR3 is 13 amino acids long. V gave up 6 bases and J gave up 2 bases, with 14 bases separating them. Germline V lookup: CDR1 DFQATT, CDR2 SNEGSKA (reference sequence). CDR3 coding DNA: TGCAGTGCCCCTCTGGGCGCCGCCTACGAGCAGTACTTC. This codes for CSAPLGAAYEQYF.

This clonotype came up a few times. In DNA, the CDR3 is TGTGCCAGCAGCCCCCCTGGGGGGGAACTGGGCGAGCAGTACTTC. Translated: CASSPPGGELGEQYF. This rearrangement joins TRBV7-2 to TRBJ2-7; 7 bases line up with TRBD2. The V and J ends lost 5 bases and 6 bases, in that order; junction bases with no gene match: 13. Germline assignment: CDR1 SGHTA and CDR2 FQGNSA. The CDR3 is 15 residues long. Looking up the rest from reference TRBV7-2 and TRBJ2-7 gives the full variable domain: GAGVSQSPSNKVTEKGKDVELRCDPISGHTALYWYRQSLGQGLEFLIYFQGNSAPDKSGLPSDRFSAERTGGSVSTLTIQRTQQEDSAVYLCASSPPGGELGEQYFGPGTRLTVT.

This chain connects TRBV12-3 or TRBV12-4 to TRBJ1-1; D not resolved. Trimming shortened V by 11 bases and J by 6 bases, and 22 bases separated the two germline ends. The CDR3 spans 14 residues. CDR3 bases: TGTGCCTGCACAGTTGGGGTTTCTTTCGCTGAAGCTTTCTTT. Protein sequence: CACTVGVSFAEAFF.

The rearrangement joins TRBV5-1 to TRBJ2-3, with D perhaps being TRBD1 or TRBD2 (7 bases each). V lost 2 bases to trimming and J lost 5 bases, with 15 bases between them. This CDR3 is 15 amino acids long. Per germline, CDR1 SGHRS and CDR2 YFSETQ. CDR3 nucleotide sequence: TGCGCCAGCAGCTTAGTGGAGCGGGACAGAGATACGCAGTATTTT. It encodes CASSLVERDRDTQYF.

On this clonotype: At one of its ends the junction is not consistent with the germline gene, which may arise from a read error. V gene TRBV12-3 or TRBV12-4 combines with J gene TRBJ2-1; D might be TRBD2 (5 bases). The CDR3 is 14 residues long. CDR3 DNA sequence: TGTACCAGCAGCCCCCGGGAATCATACAATGAGCAGTTCTTC. The encoded protein is CTSSPRESYNEQFF.

This clonotype was recorded at least ten times. The chain recombines TRBV20-1 with TRBJ2-5; possible D gene TRBD2, 6 bases. Per germline, CDR1 DFQATT and CDR2 SNEGSKA (reference sequence). The CDR3 has 16 amino acids. V was cut by 0 bases and J by 0 bases, with 14 bases left in between. CDR3 loop: CSARDPSRGNQETQYF. CDR3 nucleotides: TGCAGTGCTAGAGATCCGAGTCGGGGGAACCAAGAGACCCAGTACTTC.

This chain joins TRBV7-2 and TRBJ1-2, with D possibly TRBD1 on 5 matching bases. The CDR3 consists of 15 residues. Trimming pared 1 base from V and 6 bases from J, leaving 15 bases between. Germline V lookup: CDR1 SGHTA, CDR2 FQGNSA. The CDR3 loop reads CASSLVSGLENGYTF. DNA for the CDR3: TGTGCCAGCAGCTTAGTGTCGGGGCTCGAGAATGGCTACACCTTC.

This sequence joins TRBV9 and TRBJ1-2; D ambiguous. Deletions cut 0 bases from V and 7 bases from J, with 13 bases between. Germline values: CDR1 SGDLS, CDR2 YYNGEE. The CDR3 has 14 residues. The CDR3 spells CASSVAIPISGYTF. The CDR3 DNA is TGTGCCAGCAGCGTAGCTATCCCCATCTCTGGCTACACCTTC.

The chain has TRBV27 and TRBJ2-7, with a weak D call TRBD2 (5 bases). The CDR3 sequence is 14 residues long. With 5 bases removed from V and 4 bases from J, the gap between germline ends came to 15 bases. The germline CDR1 and CDR2 sequences are MNHEY and SMNVEV (reference sequence). CDR3 in DNA: TGTGCCAGCAGTCGGGGTAATGGAAATTACGAGCAGTACTTC. Protein sequence: CASSRGNGNYEQYF.

This CDR3 is CASSSHSTGRINEQYF. CDR3 nucleotides: TGTGCCAGCAGCTCACACTCGACAGGAAGGATCAACGAGCAGTACTTC. This sequence joins TRBV6-2 or TRBV6-3 and TRBJ2-4; tentative D call: TRBD1 (6 bases). The last part of the DNA fits TRBJ2-7 better; the J call may be wrong. Per germline, CDR1 MNHEY and CDR2 SVGEGT. The CDR3 has 16 residues.

The CDR3 DNA reads TGTGCCAGCGGGACATCCCCATCTTACGAGCAGTACTTC. Protein: CASGTSPSYEQYF. This chain links TRBV27 with TRBJ2-7, with D possibly TRBD1 on 6 matching bases. Germline-derived CDR1 and CDR2 are MNHEY and SMNVEV (reference sequence). The CDR3 covers 13 residues. The ends were cut back, 8 bases at V and 4 bases at J, with 15 bases in the middle.

This clonotype appeared a few times. This sequence joins TRBV4-2 and TRBJ2-3; D gene uncertain. The germline gives CDR1 LGHNA, CDR2 YNFKEQ. The V end was cut by 5 bases, the J end by 2 bases, with 5 bases between. The CDR3 has 12 amino acids. In DNA form, the CDR3 reads TGTGCCAGCAGCGAAACCACAGATACGCAGTATTTT. This codes for CASSETTDTQYF.

The chain carries TRBV25-1 and TRBJ1-1; no clear D. CDR1 MGHDK and CDR2 SYGVNS come from the germline V gene. Between the trimmed V and J ends, which lost 2 bases and 4 bases, there was a span of 8 bases. The CDR3 runs 13 residues. CDR3 in amino acids: CASSELGSTEAFF. In nucleotides, the CDR3 is TGTGCCAGCAGTGAACTGGGGAGCACTGAAGCTTTCTTT.

This clonotype has just a few counts. The chain recombines TRBV7-2 with TRBJ2-6; 7 bases agree with TRBD1. In germline, CDR1 is SGHTA, CDR2 FQGNSA. With 5 bases clipped from V and 1 base from J, the junction kept 8 bases outside the gene matches. CDR3 length: 17 residues. The CDR3 coding sequence is TGTGCCAGCAGCCCGACCGGGACAGTATCTGGGGCCAACGTCCTGACTTTC. This translates into CASSPTGTVSGANVLTF.

This chain uses TRBV20-1 with TRBJ2-1; TRBD2 matches 7 bases. Germline CDR1 reads DFQATT; CDR2 reads SNEGSKA (reference sequence). The CDR3 runs 14 residues. After removal of 3 bases from V and 6 bases from J, the junction contained 8 bases not matched to a gene. The CDR3 spells CSARRAGEANEQFF. The CDR3, as DNA: TGCAGTGCTAGGAGGGCGGGAGAGGCCAATGAGCAGTTCTTC.

This chain connects TRBV6-5 to TRBJ2-7; no definite D call. The germline V and J ends were trimmed by 0 bases and 3 bases, with 12 bases remaining between them. The CDR3 totals 15 residues. The germline V gene has CDR1 MNHEY and CDR2 SVGAGI. For the CDR3, the DNA is TGTGCCAGCAGTTACTCCTACCGGCCAGACTACGAGCAGTACTTC. Amino acids: CASSYSYRPDYEQYF.

This chain uses TRBV12-3 or TRBV12-4 with TRBJ2-1, with D possibly TRBD2 on 5 matching bases. The CDR3 length is 13 residues. With 8 bases removed from V and 9 bases from J, the gap between germline ends came to 17 bases. DNA of the CDR3: TGTGCCAGCGGACGGGGTAGGGCGCTTGAGCAGTTCTTC. This sequence encodes CASGRGRALEQFF.

This chain uses TRBV6-1 with TRBJ2-7; D call uncertain. The germline V gene encodes CDR1 MNHNS and CDR2 SASEGT. The CDR3 length is 13 residues. V was cut by 3 bases and J by 2 bases, with 8 bases left in between. Written as DNA, the CDR3 is TGTGCCAGCAGTGATCCGGACCCCTACGAGCAGTACTTC. Protein product: CASSDPDPYEQYF.